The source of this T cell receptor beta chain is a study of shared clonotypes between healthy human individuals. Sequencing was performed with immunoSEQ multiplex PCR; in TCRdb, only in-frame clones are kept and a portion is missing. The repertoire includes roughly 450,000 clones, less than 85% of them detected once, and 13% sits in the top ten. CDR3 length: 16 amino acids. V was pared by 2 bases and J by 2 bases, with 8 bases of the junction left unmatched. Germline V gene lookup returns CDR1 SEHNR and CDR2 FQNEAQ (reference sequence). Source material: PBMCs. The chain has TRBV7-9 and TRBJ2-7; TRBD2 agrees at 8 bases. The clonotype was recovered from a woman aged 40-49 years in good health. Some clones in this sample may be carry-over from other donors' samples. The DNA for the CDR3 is TGTGCCAGCAGCTTAATCAGCAGCGGGGGCACCTACGAGCAGTACTTC. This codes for CASSLISSGGTYEQYF.